The clone carrying this T cell receptor (beta chain) showed up just a few times. Its target is not known. Germline V gene data show CDR1 as SNHLY and CDR2 as FYNNEI. Losses at the gene ends were 7 bases for V and 4 bases for J; bases not matched to a gene: 8. The CDR3 contains 14 residues. The authors ran a second PCR of roughly 6 to 11 cycles using a sample-barcoded 5' primer and a J-beta primer mix. TCRdb reprocessed the 5' RACE reads with MiXCR, giving one entry per CDR3 protein. There are around 1,000,000 distinct CDR3 sequences in the sample; more than 30% occur only once, and about an eighth lies in the top ten. This entry is derived from a study of blood T cells in healthy people across ages. Study outcomes and limitations: Age showed a roughly linear inverse relationship with TCR beta diversity per million T cells.

This clonotype was obtained from a man between 18 and 35 years old in good health. Material: blood. V and J are TRBV2 and TRBJ2-3; 7 bases match TRBD1. This CDR3 is CASTRSDRADTQYF. In DNA, the CDR3 is TGTGCCAGCACCAGATCCGACAGGGCAGATACGCAGTATTTT.